This TCR beta chain was profiled in a study of blood T cells in healthy people across ages. Comment on this clonotype: Its antigen is not known.

Germline CDR1 is LNHDA and CDR2 is SQIVND (reference sequence). The CDR3 is made up of 13 amino acids. With 6 bases removed from V and 2 bases from J, the gap between germline ends came to 9 bases. Caucasian, healthy and from Russia, the donors were aged between about 6 and 90. Each sample yielded at least 6 micrograms of PBMC total RNA. Study-level points and caveats: TCR beta diversity, measured per million T cells, fell in a roughly linear way with age.

For the second PCR, which ran for about 7 to 12 cycles, a sample-barcoded 5' primer and a J-beta primer mix were used. TCRdb ran MiXCR on the 5' RACE reads and lists one entry per CDR3 protein. This table has about 780,000 distinct CDR3 sequences, less than 60% appearing once. The source of this sequence is a man older than 75 in good health. The chain has TRBV19 and TRBJ2-3; D remains ambiguous. Sample: blood. The CDR3 loop reads CASRDANTDTQYF. The CDR3 DNA sequence: TGTGCCAGTAGAGACGCCAACACAGATACGCAGTATTTT.